This is a list of T cell receptor beta chains from one sample in a study of CD8 T cells in ankylosing spondylitis. TCRdb reprocessed the 5' RACE reads via MiXCR and lists one record per CDR3 protein. This sample has a few hundred thousand distinct CDR3 sequences, with about 20% found just once. The sequencing sample was made of blood, either unsorted or a sorted T cell fraction (not recorded which). The source is a male donor with ankylosing spondylitis or in good health (not recorded which). CDR3s include the opening cysteine and the closing phenylalanine or tryptophan. Fields, in order: V gene, D gene, J gene, clone size, CDR3 DNA, CDR3 protein. A D gene is named only where the DNA matches it firmly. A clone size is listed for some rows: how often the clone was seen (once, few, many), or a class if it is expanded.

>TRBV4-3|NA|TRBJ1-1|few
TGCGCCAGCAGCCGGGTTGGGAACACTGAAGCCTTCTTT
CASSRVGNTEAFF
>TRBV20-1|TRBD2|TRBJ2-7|NA
TGCAGTGCTAGGACTAGCGAAAAATTGGACGAGCAGTACTTC
CSARTSEKLDEQYF
>TRBV7-9|NA|TRBJ1-6|few
TGTGCCAGCAGCTTAGTCGGTTCACCCCTCCACTTT
CASSLVGSPLHF
>TRBV20-1|NA|TRBJ2-3|NA
TGCAGTGCTAGTTCTTTCCGGACGGGATTTTTGGATACGCAGTATTTT
CSASSFRTGFLDTQYF
>TRBV27|TRBD2|TRBJ2-1|few
TGTGCCAGCCTCAATACAGCGGGATTAAATGAGCAGTTCTTC
CASLNTAGLNEQFF
>TRBV29-1|NA|TRBJ2-3|few
TGCAGCGTTGAAGGTTTGAAGCATGGAGATACGCAGTATTTT
CSVEGLKHGDTQYF
>TRBV20-1|TRBD2|TRBJ2-1|many
TGCAGTGCTAGAGATCCCCGACTAGCGGGATTCAATGAGCAGTTCTTC
CSARDPRLAGFNEQFF
>TRBV5-6|NA|TRBJ1-1|NA
TGTGCCAGCAGCTGGGCAGGGATGAACACTGAAGCTTTCTTT
CASSWAGMNTEAFF
>TRBV20-1|TRBD2|TRBJ2-2|NA
TGCAGATGCCGGCCAGCGGGAGGGAGAAACACCGGGGAGCTGTTTTTT
CRCRPAGGRNTGELFF
>TRBV10-3|TRBD1|TRBJ2-1|NA
TGTGCCAGCTTACCGGGACAGGGGGCCGGAGAGGAGCAGTTCTTC
CASLPGQGAGEEQFF
>TRBV3-1|NA|TRBJ2-7|few
TGTGCCAGCAGCCCGACACCCGGGATCCACTACGAGCAGTACTTC
CASSPTPGIHYEQYF
>TRBV25-1|TRBD2|TRBJ2-3|few
TGTGCCAGCAGTGATGTGGATCAGAACTGGTCCGACGGGGGGGTAGGAACGCAGTATTTT
CASSDVDQNWSDGGVGTQYF
>TRBV7-3|NA|TRBJ2-2|NA
TGTGCCAGCAGCTTAGGACTACTCGGGGAGCTGTTTTTT
CASSLGLLGELFF
>TRBV9|NA|TRBJ2-2|NA
TGTGCCAGCAGCCCCGTGACCGGGGAGCTGTTTTTT
CASSPVTGELFF
>TRBV7-8|NA|TRBJ2-1|NA
TGTGCCAGCAGCTTTTCGTACCCAGGGGACAATGAGCAGTTCTTC
CASSFSYPGDNEQFF
>TRBV19|TRBD2|TRBJ2-1|NA
TGTGCCAGTAGTATATTGGGGCTAGCGGGAGCCCCTTCCTACAATGAGCAGTTCTTC
CASSILGLAGAPSYNEQFF
>TRBV5-1|TRBD1|TRBJ2-7|NA
TGCGCCAGCAGCTGGACAGGGGGTACCTACGAGCAGTACTTC
CASSWTGGTYEQYF
>TRBV12-3/TRBV12-4|NA|TRBJ2-2|few
TGTGCCAGCAGTTTCTTAGCGAACACCGGGGAGCTGTTTTTT
CASSFLANTGELFF
>TRBV2|TRBD2|TRBJ2-1|NA
TGTGCCAGCAGTGAAGCGCTTGGGCGGGAGTACACCTACAATGAGCAGTTCTTC
CASSEALGREYTYNEQFF
>TRBV6-5|NA|TRBJ2-1|NA
TGTGCCAGCAGTTACGTAGGGGCAGAAGAGCAGTTCTTC
CASSYVGAEEQFF
>TRBV4-3|TRBD1|TRBJ2-3|NA
TGCGCCAGCAGCCAAGACCGACAGGGCTCAACAGATACGCAGTATTTT
CASSQDRQGSTDTQYF
>TRBV12-3/TRBV12-4|NA|TRBJ2-5|few
TGTGCCAGCTCGGCTCAGGGAGGGGGAGAGACCCAGTACTTC
CASSAQGGGETQYF
>TRBV5-5|TRBD2|TRBJ2-5|few
TGTGCCAGCAGCTCCACTAGCGGGATGAATTGGGAACAAGAGACCCAGTACTTC
CASSSTSGMNWEQETQYF
>TRBV4-3|TRBD2|TRBJ2-1|NA
TGCGCCAGCAGCCAAAGCGGGAGGGCCCCTTACAATGAGCAGTTCTTC
CASSQSGRAPYNEQFF
>TRBV12-3/TRBV12-4|TRBD1|TRBJ2-3|NA
TGTGCCAGCAGTTTGACAGGGGGAGGCACAGATACGCAGTATTTT
CASSLTGGGTDTQYF
>TRBV20-1|NA|TRBJ2-1|many
TGCAGTGCTAGAGATGGTATTAGCAGCAATGAGCAGTTCTTC
CSARDGISSNEQFF
>TRBV4-3|NA|TRBJ1-6|NA
TGCGCCAGCAGCGACTACGTCGGCTCACCCCTCCACTTT
CASSDYVGSPLHF
>TRBV27|NA|TRBJ2-7|many
TGTGCCAGCAGTTTCAACAGGGATGGGAGCGAGCAGTACTTC
CASSFNRDGSEQYF
>TRBV6-5|TRBD1|TRBJ2-7|many
TGTGCCAGCAGTTACTCGATAGACAGGGGGCCCTACGAGCAGTACTTC
CASSYSIDRGPYEQYF
>TRBV21-1|NA|TRBJ2-5|few
TGTGCCAGCAGCAATCTAGGGGCTCTTTGGGGAGAGAGAGAGACCCAGTACTTC
CASSNLGALWGERETQYF
>TRBV19|NA|TRBJ2-5|few
TGTGCCAGTAGTATCGACCCAGGGGAGACCCAGTACTTC
CASSIDPGETQYF
>TRBV20-1|NA|TRBJ1-6|NA
TGCAGTGCTAGAGATAGGAGGGAACCTAATAATTCACCCCTCCACTTT
CSARDRREPNNSPLHF
>TRBV20-1|TRBD2|TRBJ2-7|few
TGCAGTGCTAGGGAGAAGAGACTAGCGGGAGATTACGAGCAGTACTTC
CSAREKRLAGDYEQYF
>TRBV2|NA|TRBJ2-7|NA
TGTGCCAGCGGGATGAGGGACACCATCTACGAGCAGTACTTC
CASGMRDTIYEQYF
>TRBV7-9|TRBD2|TRBJ2-3|many
TGTGCCAGCAGCTTAGTCGCGGGAGGAGTTGGTACAGATACGCAGTATTTT
CASSLVAGGVGTDTQYF
>TRBV10-3|NA|TRBJ2-3|many
TGTGCCATCAGTGAGGGACTTGTAAATACGCAGTATTTT
CAISEGLVNTQYF
>TRBV20-1|NA|TRBJ1-5|NA
TGCAGTGCTGAGAGACGAGATAGCAATCAGCCCCAGCATTTT
CSAERRDSNQPQHF
>TRBV7-9|TRBD2|TRBJ2-7|many
TGTGCCAGCAGCTCCGAGCGGGAGGGCTTCTACGAGCAGTACTTC
CASSSEREGFYEQYF
>TRBV5-5|TRBD2|TRBJ2-1|many
TGTGCCAGCAGCTTGGGACTAGCGGGAGATCGTGAGCAGTTCTTC
CASSLGLAGDREQFF
>TRBV5-6|NA|TRBJ1-5|few
TGTGCCAGCAGCTTGCGGGGGTTGGGCAATCAGCCCCAGCATTTT
CASSLRGLGNQPQHF
>TRBV4-3|NA|TRBJ2-7|few
TGCGCCAGCAGCCAAGGGACAGCCCGGCCCCTCTACGAGCAGTACTTC
CASSQGTARPLYEQYF
>TRBV27|TRBD1|TRBJ2-3|few
TGTGCCAGCAGTCTGTCAGGGGGCGCGGGAGATACGCAGTATTTT
CASSLSGGAGDTQYF
>TRBV30|NA|TRBJ2-3|NA
TGTGCCTGGTCTAGCGACGCCACAGATACGCAGTATTTT
CAWSSDATDTQYF
>TRBV10-3|TRBD1|TRBJ2-1|NA
TGTGCCATCAGTCCGGGACAGGGGATTGAGCAGTTCTTC
CAISPGQGIEQFF
>TRBV6-1|NA|TRBJ1-1|NA
TGTGCCAGCAGCGCCTATTCCGGGACATCCACTGAAGCTTTCTTT
CASSAYSGTSTEAFF
>TRBV12-3/TRBV12-4|TRBD2|TRBJ2-1|few
TGTGCCAGCCGGGGCGGGAGTGCCAATGAGCAGTTCTTC
CASRGGSANEQFF